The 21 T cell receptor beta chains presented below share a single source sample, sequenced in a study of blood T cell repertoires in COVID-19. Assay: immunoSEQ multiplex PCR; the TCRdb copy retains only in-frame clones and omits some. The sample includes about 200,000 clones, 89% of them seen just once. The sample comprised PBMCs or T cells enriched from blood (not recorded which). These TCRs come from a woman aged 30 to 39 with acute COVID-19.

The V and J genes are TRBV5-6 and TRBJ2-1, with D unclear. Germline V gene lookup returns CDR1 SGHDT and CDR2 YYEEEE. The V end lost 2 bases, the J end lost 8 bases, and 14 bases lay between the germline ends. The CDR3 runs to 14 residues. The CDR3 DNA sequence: TGTGCCAGCAGCTTCGAAGCGCCTAATCATGAGCAGTTCTTC. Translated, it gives CASSFEAPNHEQFF.

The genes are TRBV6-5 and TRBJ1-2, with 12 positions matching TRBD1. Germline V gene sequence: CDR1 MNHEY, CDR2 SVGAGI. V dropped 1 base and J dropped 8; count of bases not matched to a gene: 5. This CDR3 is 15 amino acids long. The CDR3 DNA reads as TGTGCCAGCAGTTACTGGGGGACAGGGGGCTACGGCTACACCTTC. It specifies CASSYWGTGGYGYTF.

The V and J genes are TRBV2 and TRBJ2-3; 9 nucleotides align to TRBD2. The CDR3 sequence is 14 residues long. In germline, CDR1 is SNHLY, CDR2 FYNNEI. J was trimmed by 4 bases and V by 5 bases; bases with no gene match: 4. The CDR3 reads CASSPGLAADTQYF. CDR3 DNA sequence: TGTGCCAGCAGTCCGGGACTAGCTGCAGATACGCAGTATTTT. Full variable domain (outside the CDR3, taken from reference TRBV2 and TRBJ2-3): EPEVTQTPSHQVTQMGQEVILRCVPISNHLYFYWYRQILGQKVEFLVSFYNNEISEKSEIFDDQFSVERPDGSNFTLKIRSTKLEDSAMYFCASSPGLAADTQYFGPGTRLTVL.

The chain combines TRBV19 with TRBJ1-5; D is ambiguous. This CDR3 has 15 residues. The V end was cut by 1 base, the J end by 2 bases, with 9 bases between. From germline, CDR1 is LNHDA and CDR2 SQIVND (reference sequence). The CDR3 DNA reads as TGTGCCAGTAGTATAGCGGGGATGGGCAATCAGCCCCAGCATTTT. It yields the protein CASSIAGMGNQPQHF.

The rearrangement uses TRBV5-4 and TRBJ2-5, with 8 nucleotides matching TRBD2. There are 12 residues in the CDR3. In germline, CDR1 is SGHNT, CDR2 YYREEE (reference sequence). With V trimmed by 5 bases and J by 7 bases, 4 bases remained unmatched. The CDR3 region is CASRPGGGTQYF. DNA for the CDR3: TGTGCCAGCAGGCCGGGAGGGGGGACCCAGTACTTC.

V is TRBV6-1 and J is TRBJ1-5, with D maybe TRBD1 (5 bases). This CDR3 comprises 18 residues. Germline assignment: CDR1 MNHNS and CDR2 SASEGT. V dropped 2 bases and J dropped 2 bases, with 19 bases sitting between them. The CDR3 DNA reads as TGTGCCAGCAGTGAAACGTTGGGGCGACAGTTAGGCAATCAGCCCCAGCATTTT. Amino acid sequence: CASSETLGRQLGNQPQHF.

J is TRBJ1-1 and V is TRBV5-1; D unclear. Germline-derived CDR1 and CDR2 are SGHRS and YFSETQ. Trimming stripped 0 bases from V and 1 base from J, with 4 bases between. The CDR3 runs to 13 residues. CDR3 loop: CASSLVRNTEAFF. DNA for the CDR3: TGCGCCAGCAGCTTGGTCCGGAACACTGAAGCTTTCTTT.

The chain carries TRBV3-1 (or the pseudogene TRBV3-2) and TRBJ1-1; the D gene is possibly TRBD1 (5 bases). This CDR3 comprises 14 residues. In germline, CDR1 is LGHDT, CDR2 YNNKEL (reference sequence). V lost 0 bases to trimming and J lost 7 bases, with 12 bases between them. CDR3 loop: CASSQEGPPFEAFF. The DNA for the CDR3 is TGTGCCAGCAGCCAAGAGGGGCCACCTTTTGAAGCTTTCTTT.

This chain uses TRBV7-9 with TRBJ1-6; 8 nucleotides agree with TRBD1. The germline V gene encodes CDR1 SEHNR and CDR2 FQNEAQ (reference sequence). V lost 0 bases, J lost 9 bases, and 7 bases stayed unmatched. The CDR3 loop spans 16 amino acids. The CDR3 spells CASSLALGQAGSPLHF. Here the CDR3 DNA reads TGTGCCAGCAGCTTAGCGCTGGGACAGGCCGGTTCACCCCTCCACTTT.

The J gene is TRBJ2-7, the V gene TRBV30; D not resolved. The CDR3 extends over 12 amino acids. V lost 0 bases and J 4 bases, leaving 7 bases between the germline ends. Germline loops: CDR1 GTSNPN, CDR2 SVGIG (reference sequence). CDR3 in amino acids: CAWSVLRYEQYF. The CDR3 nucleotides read TGTGCCTGGAGTGTGCTACGTTACGAGCAGTACTTC. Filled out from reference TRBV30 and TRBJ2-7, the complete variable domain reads SQTIHQWPATLVQPVGSPLSLECTVEGTSNPNLYWYRQAAGRGLQLLFYSVGIGQISSEVPQNLSASRPQDRQFILSSKKLLLSDSGFYLCAWSVLRYEQYFGPGTRLTVT.

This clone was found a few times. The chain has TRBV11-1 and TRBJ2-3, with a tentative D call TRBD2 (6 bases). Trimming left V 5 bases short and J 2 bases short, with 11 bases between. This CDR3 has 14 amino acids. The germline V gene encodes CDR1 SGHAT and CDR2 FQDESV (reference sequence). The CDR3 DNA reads TGTGCCAGCAGCCCGGGACTGAACACAGATACGCAGTATTTT. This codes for CASSPGLNTDTQYF.

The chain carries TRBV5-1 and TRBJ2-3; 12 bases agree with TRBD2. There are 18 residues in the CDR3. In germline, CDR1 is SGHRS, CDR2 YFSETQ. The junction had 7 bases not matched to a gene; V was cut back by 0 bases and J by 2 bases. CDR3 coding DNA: TGCGCCAGCAGCTTGGAGTCTAGCGGGGGGGTAAACACAGATACGCAGTATTTT. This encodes CASSLESSGGVNTDTQYF.

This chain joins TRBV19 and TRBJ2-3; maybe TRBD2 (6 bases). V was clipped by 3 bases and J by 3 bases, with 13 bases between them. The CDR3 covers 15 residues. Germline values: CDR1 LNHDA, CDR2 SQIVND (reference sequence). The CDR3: CASSMRGGITDTQYF. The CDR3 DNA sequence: TGTGCCAGTAGTATGCGAGGAGGGATAACAGATACGCAGTATTTT.

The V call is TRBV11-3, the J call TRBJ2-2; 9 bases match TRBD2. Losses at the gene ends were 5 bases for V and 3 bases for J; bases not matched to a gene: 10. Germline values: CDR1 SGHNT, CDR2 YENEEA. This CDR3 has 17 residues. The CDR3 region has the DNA TGTGCCAGCAGCCCCGAGGGCGGGGGGGCCGACACCGGGGAGCTGTTTTTT. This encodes CASSPEGGGADTGELFF. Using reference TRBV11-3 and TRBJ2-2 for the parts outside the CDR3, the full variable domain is EAGVVQSPRYKIIEKKQPVAFWCNPISGHNTLYWYLQNLGQGPELLIRYENEEAVDDSQLPKDRFSAERLKGVDSTLKIQPAELGDSAVYLCASSPEGGGADTGELFFGEGSRLTVL.

CDR3 coding DNA: TGTGCCAGTAGTCCTGCGTGGACAGCTTTGTCCTACGAGCAGTACTTC. Translation gives CASSPAWTALSYEQYF. The rearrangement joins TRBV19 to TRBJ2-7; D is possibly TRBD1 (6 bases). V dropped 5 bases and J dropped 1 base, with 18 bases sitting between them. In germline, CDR1 is LNHDA, CDR2 SQIVND (reference sequence). The CDR3 totals 16 residues. The full variable domain, with the rest looked up from reference TRBV19 and TRBJ2-7, is DGGITQSPKYLFRKEGQNVTLSCEQNLNHDAMYWYRQDPGQGLRLIYYSQIVNDFQKGDIAEGYSVSREKKESFPLTVTSAQKNPTAFYLCASSPAWTALSYEQYFGPGTRLTVT.

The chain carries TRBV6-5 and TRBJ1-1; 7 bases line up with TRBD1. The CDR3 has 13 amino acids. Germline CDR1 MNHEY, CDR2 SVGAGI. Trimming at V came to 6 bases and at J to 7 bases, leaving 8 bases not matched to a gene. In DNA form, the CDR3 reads TGTGCCAGCAGCGATGCGTACAGGGGTGAAGCTTTCTTT. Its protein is CASSDAYRGEAFF.

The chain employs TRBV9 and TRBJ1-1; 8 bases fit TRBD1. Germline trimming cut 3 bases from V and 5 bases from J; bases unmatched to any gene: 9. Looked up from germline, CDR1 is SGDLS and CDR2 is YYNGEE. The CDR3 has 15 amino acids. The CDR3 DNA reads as TGTGCCAGCAGCGCCGGACAGGGAATGGGTACTGAAGCTTTCTTT. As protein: CASSAGQGMGTEAFF.

This chain's CDR3 is CASSDGTGAYNEQFF. The CDR3 coding sequence is TGTGCCAGCAGTGACGGGACAGGGGCCTACAATGAGCAGTTCTTC. V gene TRBV6-4 combines with J gene TRBJ2-1; 10 bases match TRBD1. The CDR3 has 15 amino acids. The germline gives CDR1 MRHNA, CDR2 SNTAGT. J was trimmed by 2 bases and V by 2 bases; bases with no gene match: 0.

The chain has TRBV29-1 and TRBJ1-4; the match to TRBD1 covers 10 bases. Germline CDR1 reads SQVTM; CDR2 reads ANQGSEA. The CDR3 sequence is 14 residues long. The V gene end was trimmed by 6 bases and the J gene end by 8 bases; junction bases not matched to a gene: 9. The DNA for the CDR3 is TGCAGCGTAGACCCCGGGACAGGGGACGAAAAACTGTTTTTT. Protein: CSVDPGTGDEKLFF.

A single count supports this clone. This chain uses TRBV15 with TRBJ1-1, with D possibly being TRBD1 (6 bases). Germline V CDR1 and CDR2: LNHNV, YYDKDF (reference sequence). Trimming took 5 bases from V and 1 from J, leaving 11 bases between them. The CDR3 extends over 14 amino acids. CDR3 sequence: CATSPRTENTEAFF. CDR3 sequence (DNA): TGTGCCACCAGCCCAAGGACAGAGAACACTGAAGCTTTCTTT.

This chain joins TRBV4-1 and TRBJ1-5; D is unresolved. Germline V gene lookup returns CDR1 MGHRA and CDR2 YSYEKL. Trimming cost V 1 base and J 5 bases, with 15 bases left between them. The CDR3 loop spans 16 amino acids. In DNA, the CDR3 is TGCGCCAGCAGCCAAGCTCCCCTCGGGTTTCATCAGCCCCAGCATTTT. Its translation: CASSQAPLGFHQPQHF.